The source of this T cell receptor (beta chain) is a study of cytomegalovirus exposure and HLA in healthy donors. General study findings and limits: TCR beta chain V- and J-gene trimming was linked, in a later analysis, to a missense variant in DCLRE1C. Altogether, 164 TCR beta chains were recorded as cytomegalovirus-associated.

CDR1 and CDR2 from the germline V gene are ENHRY and SYGVKD. The junction had 1 base not matched to a gene; V was cut back by 4 bases and J by 6 bases. CDR3 length: 14 residues. Use of 60 Vbeta and 13 Jbeta primers characterized the PCR. Sequencing used immunoSEQ multiplex PCR; TCRdb keeps in-frame clones, though not all of them. The sample lists about 94,000 clones; approximately 80% were seen once. Details on this clone: Its specificity is not known.

This receptor was taken from a man aged 30-40 years in good health and CMV-seronegative. Sequencing was performed on PBMCs. This chain uses TRBV10-3 with TRBJ2-1; 12 bases map to TRBD1. CDR3 protein: CAISAGQGANEQFF. Here the CDR3 DNA reads TGTGCCATCAGTGCGGGACAGGGGGCCAATGAGCAGTTCTTC.